The source of this TCR beta chain is a study of CD8+CD57+ T cells in acquired aplastic anemia. Study-level results: Shared by patients and controls, twenty-nine CD8+ CDR3s were abundant in patients.

Investigators profiled TCR beta VDJ and CDR3 from genomic DNA template. TCRdb redid the calling of the reads with MiXCR, one entry per CDR3 protein. Among 200,000 to 250,000 distinct CDR3 sequences, 30% to 40% were seen once, and the ten largest hold approximately 1.2%. The trim removed 3 bases at V and 4 bases at J, leaving 10 bases unmatched. Germline V gives CDR1 SGHDN, CDR2 FVKESK. CDR3 length: 18 amino acids. Comment on this clonotype: Its antigen is not identified.

Sequencing input: sorted CD4+, CD8+, or CD8+CD57+ T cells (not recorded which) from PBMCs. V is TRBV14 and J is TRBJ2-2; TRBD2 agrees at 11 bases. The receptor was isolated from a human donor in good health, serving as a control. Here the CDR3 reads CASSQRTSGRVGTGELFF. The CDR3 DNA reads TGTGCCAGCAGCCAGCGAACTAGCGGGAGAGTCGGCACCGGGGAGCTGTTTTTT.